A single sample gave rise to the 17 T cell receptor beta chains below, sequenced in a study of T cells in Graves' hyperthyroidism and ophthalmopathy. RNA transcripts yielded amplified TCR beta CDR3 regions. First-round RT-PCR targeting the TCR CDR3 was performed with the HTBI primer set. TCRdb itself ran the multiplex PCR reads through MiXCR, one entry per CDR3 protein. The repertoire holds around 500,000 distinct CDR3 sequences, with approximately 15% as singletons. The sequenced material came from blood. The receptor source for this set is a woman aged 40-49 years with Graves' hyperthyroidism.

The CDR3 nucleotides read TGCGCCAGCAGCCTAAGACAGGAGGTCTATCAGCCCCAGCATTTT. It specifies CASSLRQEVYQPQHF. V and J are TRBV4-1 and TRBJ1-5; weak D call: TRBD1 (6 bases). The CDR3 runs 15 residues. V was clipped by 4 bases and J by 5 bases, with 15 bases between them. Germline V gene data show CDR1 as MGHRA and CDR2 as YSYEKL.

This clonotype was counted between two and nine times. This rearrangement joins TRBV20-1 to TRBJ2-3; 7 positions match TRBD2. This CDR3 comprises 16 residues. V was clipped by 0 bases and J by 6 bases; unmatched bases: 12. The germline gives CDR1 DFQATT, CDR2 SNEGSKA (reference sequence). The CDR3 bases are TGCAGTGCTAGAGATCACCTAGCGGTAGGGGTGGATACGCAGTATTTT. Translation: CSARDHLAVGVDTQYF.

Of note for this clonotype: This may arise from a read error, as a much more abundant clone is one base away. The chain has TRBV13 and TRBJ2-1; D uncertain. The CDR3 runs to 15 residues. CDR1 and CDR2 (germline): PRHDT, FYEKMQ (reference sequence). As DNA, the CDR3 is TGTGCCAGCAGCTTGAGATCATACTCCTACAATGAGCAGCTCTTC. The encoded protein is CASSLRSYSYNEQLF.

This clonotype has a count of ten or more. This rearrangement joins TRBV2 to TRBJ1-5; possibly TRBD1 for D (5 bases). This CDR3 has 15 amino acids. Trimming pared 4 bases from V and 4 bases from J, leaving 14 bases between. Per germline, CDR1 SNHLY and CDR2 FYNNEI. CDR3 sequence (DNA): TGTGCCAGCAGTGTTCTCGGGGGGGATAATCAGCCCCAGCATTTT. Its protein product is CASSVLGGDNQPQHF. Looking up the rest from reference TRBV2 and TRBJ1-5 gives the full variable domain: EPEVTQTPSHQVTQMGQEVILRCVPISNHLYFYWYRQILGQKVEFLVSFYNNEISEKSEIFDDQFSVERPDGSNFTLKIRSTKLEDSAMYFCASSVLGGDNQPQHFGDGTRLSIL.

This clonotype has only a few counts. The rearrangement uses TRBV28 and TRBJ2-2, with TRBD1 identical over 9 bases. The CDR3 totals 17 residues. Trimming took 4 bases from V and 5 from J; bases not matched to a gene: 11. Germline V gene lookup returns CDR1 MDHEN and CDR2 SYDVKM. Here the CDR3 reads CASSSSQGARGTGELFF. The CDR3 DNA is TGTGCCAGCAGTTCCTCACAGGGGGCCCGCGGAACCGGGGAGCTGTTTTTT.

The table lists this clonotype with a few counts. This chain uses TRBV12-3 or TRBV12-4 with TRBJ2-1; the match to TRBD1 covers 11 bases. The CDR3 has 14 residues. Losses at the gene ends were 6 bases for V and 5 bases for J; bases not matched to a gene: 3. The CDR3 DNA follows: TGTGCCAGCAGGAAGGGACAGGGGGACAATGAGCAGTTCTTC. Residues: CASRKGQGDNEQFF.

This clonotype was seen more than once but under ten times. V and J are TRBV25-1 and TRBJ2-5; 9 bases line up with TRBD2. Germline V gene data show CDR1 as MGHDK and CDR2 as SYGVNS. Germline trimming cut 5 bases from V and 1 base from J; bases unmatched to any gene: 5. This CDR3 is built from 15 residues. CDR3 residues: CASSHSGSRQETQYF. Written as DNA, the CDR3 is TGTGCCAGCAGTCATAGCGGGAGCCGCCAAGAGACCCAGTACTTC.

The table lists this clonotype with many counts. The chain uses TRBV5-1 and TRBJ2-2; D is uncertain. V was clipped by 1 base and J by 1 base, with 5 bases between them. Germline assignment: CDR1 SGHRS and CDR2 YFSETQ. The CDR3 contains 14 residues. CDR3 protein: CASSLLQNTGELFF. The CDR3 DNA reads as TGCGCCAGCAGCTTGTTACAGAACACCGGGGAGCTGTTTTTT.

In its sample, this clonotype was seen a few times. V is TRBV12-3 or TRBV12-4 and J is TRBJ2-1; 9 bases align to TRBD2. The J segment lost 12 bases and the V segment lost 6 bases, leaving 18 bases of the junction unmatched. The length of the CDR3 is 16 residues. DNA of the CDR3: TGTGCCAGCAGCCCTCCTACTAGCGGGCTGGTGGGTGGGCAGTTCTTC. Translating gives CASSPPTSGLVGGQFF.

This clonotype was observed a few times. This chain joins TRBV28 and TRBJ2-5, with D uncertain. V lost 3 bases and J lost 3, with 5 bases in between. The CDR3 is 12 residues long. Germline V gene data show CDR1 as MDHEN and CDR2 as SYDVKM. Here the CDR3 DNA reads TGTGCCAGCAGTTTGATGAAAGAGACCCAGTACTTC. This gives the protein CASSLMKETQYF.

This rearrangement joins TRBV6-1 to TRBJ1-5; D may be TRBD1 (6 bases). In germline, CDR1 is MNHNS, CDR2 SASEGT. Trimming left V 6 bases short and J 4 bases short, with 13 bases between. The CDR3 has 14 residues. CDR3 in DNA: TGTGCCAGCAGCTTTGACAGGATAAATCAGCCCCAGCATTTT. Its protein is CASSFDRINQPQHF.

This clonotype has a handful of counts. The genes are TRBV29-1 and TRBJ1-1; unclear D gene. Between the trimmed V and J ends, which lost 2 bases and 0 bases, there was a span of 7 bases. CDR3 length: 13 residues. Per germline, CDR1 SQVTM and CDR2 ANQGSEA. CDR3 sequence reads: CSVESPMNTEAFF. In DNA, the CDR3 is TGCAGCGTTGAAAGCCCCATGAACACTGAAGCTTTCTTT.

This clonotype was found many times. The chain joins TRBV11-2 to TRBJ2-7; a weak D match, TRBD2 (6 bases). The CDR3 is 16 residues long. CDR1 is SGHAT, CDR2 FQNNGV, per germline. V dropped 5 bases and J dropped 0 bases, with 17 bases sitting between them. The CDR3 sequence: CASSPYDWRGSYEQYF. For the CDR3, the DNA is TGTGCCAGCAGCCCTTACGACTGGCGGGGCTCCTACGAGCAGTACTTC.

The V call is TRBV2, the J call TRBJ1-6, with 7 bases matching TRBD1. Per germline, CDR1 SNHLY and CDR2 FYNNEI. Trimming cost V 4 bases and J 7 bases; bases outside gene matches: 7. This CDR3 region has 15 residues. This chain's CDR3 is CASSGDRARNSPLHF. CDR3 sequence (DNA): TGTGCCAGCAGTGGAGACAGGGCTCGGAATTCACCCCTCCACTTT.

V and J are TRBV20-1 and TRBJ1-5, with TRBD1 as a possible D gene (5 bases). Trimming shortened V by 4 bases and J by 5 bases, and 15 bases separated the two germline ends. The CDR3 covers 14 residues. Germline lookup yields CDR1 DFQATT and CDR2 SNEGSKA (reference sequence). Here the CDR3 reads CSATPLGHDQPQHF. The CDR3 DNA is TGCAGTGCTACCCCCCTGGGGCACGATCAGCCCCAGCATTTT.

At least ten counts were recorded for this clonotype. This chain uses TRBV5-1 with TRBJ1-1; D not certain. CDR1 is SGHRS and CDR2 is YFSETQ in the germline V gene. V lost 4 bases and J lost 0, with 10 bases in between. The CDR3 has 14 amino acids. The CDR3 coding sequence is TGCGCCAGCAGCCTCGAATGGGTGAACACTGAAGCTTTCTTT. Translation gives CASSLEWVNTEAFF. Together with reference TRBV5-1 and TRBJ1-1, the CDR3 gives the full variable domain: KAGVTQTPRYLIKTRGQQVTLSCSPISGHRSVSWYQQTPGQGLQFLFEYFSETQRNKGNFPGRFSGRQFSNSRSEMNVSTLELGDSALYLCASSLEWVNTEAFFGQGTRLTVV.

The sample holds many counts of this clonotype. The rearrangement links TRBV2 to TRBJ2-3; no reliable D call. V was cut by 6 bases and J by 0 bases, with 13 bases left in between. The germline V gene encodes CDR1 SNHLY and CDR2 FYNNEI. The CDR3 sequence is 15 residues long. CDR3 sequence reads: CASSPWSDSTDTQYF. CDR3 in DNA: TGTGCCAGCAGCCCCTGGAGCGACAGCACAGATACGCAGTATTTT.